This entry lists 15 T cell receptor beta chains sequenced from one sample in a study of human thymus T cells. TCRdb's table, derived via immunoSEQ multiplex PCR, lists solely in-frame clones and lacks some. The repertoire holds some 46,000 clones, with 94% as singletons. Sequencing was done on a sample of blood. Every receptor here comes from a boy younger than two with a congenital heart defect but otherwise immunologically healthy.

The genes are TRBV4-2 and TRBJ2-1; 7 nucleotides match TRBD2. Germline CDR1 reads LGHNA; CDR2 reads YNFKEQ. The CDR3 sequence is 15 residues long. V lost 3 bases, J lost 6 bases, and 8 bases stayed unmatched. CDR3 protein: CASSQGIAGANEQFF. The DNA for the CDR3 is TGTGCCAGCAGCCAGGGAATAGCGGGTGCCAATGAGCAGTTCTTC.

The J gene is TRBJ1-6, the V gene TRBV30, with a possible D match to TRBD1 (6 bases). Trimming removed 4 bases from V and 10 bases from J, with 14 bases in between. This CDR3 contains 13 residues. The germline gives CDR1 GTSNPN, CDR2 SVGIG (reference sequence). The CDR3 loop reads CAWTRDKSSPLHF. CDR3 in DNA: TGTGCCTGGACCCGGGACAAGAGCTCACCCCTCCACTTT.

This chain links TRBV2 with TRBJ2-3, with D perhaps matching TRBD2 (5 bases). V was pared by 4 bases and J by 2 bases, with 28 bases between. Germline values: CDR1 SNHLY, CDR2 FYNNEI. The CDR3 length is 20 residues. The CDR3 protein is CASSVRGAGVNSGDTDTQYF. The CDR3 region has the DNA TGTGCCAGCAGTGTCCGCGGTGCCGGGGTCAACTCCGGGGACACAGATACGCAGTATTTT.

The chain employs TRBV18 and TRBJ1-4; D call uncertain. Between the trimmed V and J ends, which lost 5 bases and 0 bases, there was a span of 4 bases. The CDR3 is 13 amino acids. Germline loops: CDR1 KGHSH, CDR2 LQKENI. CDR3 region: CASSRATNEKLFF. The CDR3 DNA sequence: TGTGCCAGCTCAAGAGCAACTAATGAAAAACTGTTTTTT.

The CDR3 region is CASSLTGGGGETQYF. The CDR3 region has the DNA TGCGCCAGCAGCTTGACGGGCGGGGGCGGTGAGACCCAGTACTTC. The J gene is TRBJ2-5, the V gene TRBV5-1, with TRBD2 as a possible D gene (7 bases). V was shortened by 1 base and J by 5 bases, with 15 bases between the two germline ends. Germline CDR1 and CDR2: SGHRS and YFSETQ. The CDR3 spans 15 residues.

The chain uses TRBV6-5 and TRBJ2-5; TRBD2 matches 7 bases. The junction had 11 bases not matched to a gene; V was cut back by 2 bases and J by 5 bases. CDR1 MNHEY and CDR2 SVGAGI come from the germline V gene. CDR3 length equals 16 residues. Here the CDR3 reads CASSYGWGGWAETQYF. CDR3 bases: TGTGCCAGCAGTTACGGTTGGGGGGGTTGGGCGGAGACCCAGTACTTC.

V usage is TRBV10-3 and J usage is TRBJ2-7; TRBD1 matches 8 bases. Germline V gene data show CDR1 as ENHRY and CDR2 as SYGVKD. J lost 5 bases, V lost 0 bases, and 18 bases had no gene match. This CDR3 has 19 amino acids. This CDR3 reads CAISESIAAPGGNGNEQYF. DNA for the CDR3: TGTGCCATCAGTGAGTCGATAGCGGCGCCAGGGGGCAATGGGAACGAGCAGTACTTC.

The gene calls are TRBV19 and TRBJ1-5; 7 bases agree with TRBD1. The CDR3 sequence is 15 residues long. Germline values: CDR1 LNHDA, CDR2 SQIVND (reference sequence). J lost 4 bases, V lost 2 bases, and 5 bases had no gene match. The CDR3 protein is CASSISQGGNQPQHF. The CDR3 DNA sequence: TGTGCCAGTAGTATATCCCAGGGGGGGAATCAGCCCCAGCATTTT.

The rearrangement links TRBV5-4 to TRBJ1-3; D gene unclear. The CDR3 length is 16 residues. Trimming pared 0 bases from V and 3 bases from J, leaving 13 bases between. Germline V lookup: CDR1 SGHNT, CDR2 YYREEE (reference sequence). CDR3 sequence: CASSLGSPGDGNTIYF. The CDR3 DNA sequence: TGTGCCAGCAGCTTGGGTTCTCCTGGGGATGGAAACACCATATATTTT.

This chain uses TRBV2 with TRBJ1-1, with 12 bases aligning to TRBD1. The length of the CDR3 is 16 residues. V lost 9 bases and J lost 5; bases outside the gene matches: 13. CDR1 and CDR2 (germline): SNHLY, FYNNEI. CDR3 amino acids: CARYSGTGGAGTEAFF. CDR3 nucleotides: TGTGCCAGGTACTCCGGGACAGGGGGCGCGGGTACTGAAGCTTTCTTT.

CDR3: CASSASGQGGQYF. CDR3 DNA: TGTGCCAGCAGTGCCTCGGGACAGGGGGGGCAGTACTTC. The rearrangement uses TRBV6-6 and TRBJ2-7, with TRBD1 identical over 11 bases. Germline V gene data show CDR1 as MNHNY and CDR2 as SVGAGI (reference sequence). The CDR3 is made up of 13 amino acids. J was trimmed by 9 bases and V by 5 bases; bases with no gene match: 6.

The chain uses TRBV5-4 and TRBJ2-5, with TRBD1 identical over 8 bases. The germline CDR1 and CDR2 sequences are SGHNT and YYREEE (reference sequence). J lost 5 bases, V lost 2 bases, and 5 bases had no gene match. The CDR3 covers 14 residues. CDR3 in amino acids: CASSFPAGGETQYF. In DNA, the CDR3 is TGTGCCAGCAGCTTTCCAGCAGGGGGCGAGACCCAGTACTTC.

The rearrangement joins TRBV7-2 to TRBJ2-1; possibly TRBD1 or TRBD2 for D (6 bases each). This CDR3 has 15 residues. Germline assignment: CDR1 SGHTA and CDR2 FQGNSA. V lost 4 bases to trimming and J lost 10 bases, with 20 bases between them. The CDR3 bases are TGTGCCAGCAGCTCCGACGGGGGCGGGCAGGGAGAGCAGTTCTTC. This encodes CASSSDGGGQGEQFF.

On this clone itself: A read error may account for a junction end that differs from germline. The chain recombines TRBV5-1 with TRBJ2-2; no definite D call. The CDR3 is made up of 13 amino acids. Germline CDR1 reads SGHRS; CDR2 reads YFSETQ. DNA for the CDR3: TGCGCCAGCAGCTTCTTGAACGCCGGGGAGCTGTTTTTT. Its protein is CASSFLNAGELFF.

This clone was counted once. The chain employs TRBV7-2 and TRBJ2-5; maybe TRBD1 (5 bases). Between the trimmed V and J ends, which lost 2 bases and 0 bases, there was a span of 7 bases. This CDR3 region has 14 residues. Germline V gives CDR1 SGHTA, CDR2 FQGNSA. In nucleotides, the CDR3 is TGTGCCAGCAGCTTACGACAGTACCAAGAGACCCAGTACTTC. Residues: CASSLRQYQETQYF.